The 30 T cell receptor beta chains given below trace back to one sample, sequenced in a study of blood T cell repertoires in COVID-19. Some clones are missing from TCRdb's copy, which holds only in-frame ones; the method was immunoSEQ multiplex PCR. The profile shows some 100,000 clones, roughly nine tenths of them singletons. The sequencing input was peripheral blood. The receptors stem from a woman in her 70s with acute or convalescent COVID-19.

The chain uses TRBV28 and TRBJ2-7; D might be TRBD2 (6 bases). This CDR3 region has 13 residues. Trimming shortened V by 6 bases and J by 5 bases, and 14 bases separated the two germline ends. Germline V gives CDR1 MDHEN, CDR2 SYDVKM. CDR3 protein: CASSWARRDEQYF. The DNA for the CDR3 is TGTGCCAGCAGCTGGGCCCGGAGGGACGAGCAGTACTTC.

The chain carries TRBV19 and TRBJ1-5; 7 nucleotides match TRBD1. Germline values: CDR1 LNHDA, CDR2 SQIVND (reference sequence). The CDR3 consists of 15 residues. Trimming took 6 bases from V and 2 from J; bases not matched to a gene: 7. The CDR3 DNA sequence: TGTGCCAGTAGCAAACAGGGGCCCCGCAATCAGCCCCAGCATTTT. Translated, it gives CASSKQGPRNQPQHF.

This clone has just one count. The chain carries TRBV11-2 and TRBJ2-1; D gene ambiguous. The CDR3 covers 14 residues. Germline values: CDR1 SGHAT, CDR2 FQNNGV. V lost 1 base and J 0 bases, leaving 4 bases between the germline ends. CDR3 nucleotides: TGTGCCAGCAGCTTAGCTACCTCCTACAATGAGCAGTTCTTC. Protein sequence: CASSLATSYNEQFF.

This sequence joins TRBV18 and TRBJ2-5; TRBD2 matches at 8 bases. The V gene's germline CDR1 is KGHSH and CDR2 LQKENI. J gave up 1 base and V 1 base, and 5 bases lay outside the gene matches. The CDR3 totals 16 residues. The CDR3 here is CASSPLLAGGQETQYF. The CDR3 region has the DNA TGTGCCAGCTCACCACTCCTCGCGGGGGGCCAAGAGACCCAGTACTTC.

The chain recombines TRBV3-1 (or the pseudogene TRBV3-2) with TRBJ2-1, with a weak D call TRBD2 (6 bases). The CDR3 runs 15 residues. Germline CDR1 and CDR2: LGHDT and YNNKEL (reference sequence). The ends were cut back, 2 bases at V and 3 bases at J, with 11 bases in the middle. The CDR3 bases are TGTGCCAGCAGCCAATCCCCGACTAGCTACAATGAGCAGTTCTTC. Translation: CASSQSPTSYNEQFF.

CDR3 bases: TGTGCCAGTAGCCTCCTGCCGCCGGGACAGGGAGCCAATGAGCAGTTCTTC. It translates to CASSLLPPGQGANEQFF. This chain connects TRBV19 to TRBJ2-1; TRBD1 agrees at 9 bases. J gave up 6 bases and V 6 bases, and 15 bases lay outside the gene matches. The V gene's germline CDR1 is LNHDA and CDR2 SQIVND (reference sequence). There are 17 residues in the CDR3.

The chain joins TRBV11-2 to TRBJ1-2; the D gene is possibly TRBD1 (5 bases). The germline V and J ends were trimmed by 4 bases and 6 bases, with 15 bases remaining between them. Germline CDR1 reads SGHAT; CDR2 reads FQNNGV. CDR3 size: 14 residues. CDR3 loop: CASSSIPGYHGYTF. In nucleotides, the CDR3 is TGTGCCAGCAGCTCCATCCCAGGGTACCATGGCTACACCTTC.

The J gene is TRBJ1-2, the V gene TRBV28; 8 bases are a match to TRBD1. This CDR3 spans 17 amino acids. Trimming took 6 bases from V and 2 from J; bases not matched to a gene: 14. Germline loops: CDR1 MDHEN, CDR2 SYDVKM. The CDR3 region is CASSTTSRDRRNYGYTF. The CDR3 bases are TGTGCCAGCAGCACTACTTCCCGGGACAGGAGAAACTATGGCTACACCTTC.

The J gene is TRBJ1-4, the V gene TRBV19; D perhaps matches TRBD1 (6 bases). Trimming removed 7 bases at V and 8 bases at J, with 14 bases between. In germline, CDR1 is LNHDA, CDR2 SQIVND (reference sequence). The CDR3 covers 13 residues. The DNA for the CDR3 is TGTGCCAGTAACCAACAGGGTTACGAAAAACTGTTTTTT. Translation: CASNQQGYEKLFF.

This clone was observed once. The CDR3 is CATRDSNSGANVLTF. In DNA form, the CDR3 reads TGTGCCACCCGGGACAGTAACTCTGGGGCCAACGTCCTGACTTTC. This rearrangement joins TRBV24-1 to TRBJ2-6; 7 bases are a match to TRBD1. CDR1 is KGHDR, CDR2 SFDVKD, per germline. V was clipped by 9 bases and J by 0 bases; unmatched bases: 4. The length of the CDR3 is 15 residues.

The J gene is TRBJ2-5, the V gene TRBV24-1; 7 bases match TRBD1. CDR3 length: 16 amino acids. The germline CDR1 and CDR2 sequences are KGHDR and SFDVKD. Germline trimming cut 1 base from V and 3 bases from J; bases unmatched to any gene: 7. The CDR3 DNA sequence: TGTGCCACCAGTGATTTAAAGACAGGGTTTGAAGAGACCCAGTACTTC. As protein: CATSDLKTGFEETQYF.

The V gene is TRBV7-9, the J gene TRBJ1-5, with D hard to call. The CDR3 contains 14 residues. V lost 5 bases and J 1 base, leaving 9 bases between the germline ends. From germline, CDR1 is SEHNR and CDR2 FQNEAQ (reference sequence). This CDR3 is CASSPTESNQPQHF. In DNA form, the CDR3 reads TGTGCCAGCAGCCCCACAGAGAGCAATCAGCCCCAGCATTTT.

V usage is TRBV6-5 and J usage is TRBJ1-2; no reliable D call. This CDR3 is 12 amino acids long. Deletions cut 7 bases from V and 8 bases from J, with 14 bases between. CDR1 and CDR2 from the germline V gene are MNHEY and SVGAGI. CDR3 bases: TGTGCCAGCACCCCCATGGGCGGGGGCTACACCTTC. Its protein is CASTPMGGGYTF.

J is TRBJ1-3 and V is TRBV25-1; D gene uncertain. V was shortened by 1 base and J by 3 bases, with 10 bases between the two germline ends. Per germline, CDR1 MGHDK and CDR2 SYGVNS. The length of the CDR3 is 15 residues. Here the CDR3 reads CASSESRVNGNTIYF. The CDR3 DNA follows: TGTGCCAGCAGTGAATCTCGAGTTAATGGAAACACCATATATTTT. Drawing the rest from reference TRBV25-1 and TRBJ1-3, the complete variable domain is EADIYQTPRYLVIGTGKKITLECSQTMGHDKMYWYQQDPGMELHLIHYSYGVNSTEKGDLSSESTVSRIRTEHFPLTLESARPSHTSQYLCASSESRVNGNTIYFGEGSWLTVV.

The V call is TRBV10-3, the J call TRBJ1-4; 7 bases align to TRBD1. Germline loops: CDR1 ENHRY, CDR2 SYGVKD. This CDR3 comprises 15 residues. The junction had 3 bases not matched to a gene; V was cut back by 5 bases and J by 0 bases. The CDR3 is CAISQGDATNEKLFF. As DNA, the CDR3 is TGTGCCATCAGTCAGGGGGACGCAACTAATGAAAAACTGTTTTTT.

The chain is built from TRBV7-9 and TRBJ1-1; tentatively, D is TRBD1 (5 bases). The CDR3 runs 15 residues. Germline V gene lookup returns CDR1 SEHNR and CDR2 FQNEAQ (reference sequence). V was pared by 5 bases and J by 3 bases, with 16 bases between. This CDR3 reads CASSPSRAGYTEAFF. CDR3 sequence (DNA): TGTGCCAGCAGCCCCAGCCGGGCAGGGTACACTGAAGCTTTCTTT.

This sequence joins TRBV6-6 and TRBJ1-2, with 7 bases lining up with TRBD1. CDR3 length: 13 amino acids. V shed 4 bases and J 6 bases; nucleotides not matched to a gene: 5. The germline gives CDR1 MNHNY, CDR2 SVGAGI (reference sequence). Written as DNA, the CDR3 is TGTGCCAGCAGTTCCGACAGGGCGGATGGCTACACCTTC. Translation gives CASSSDRADGYTF.

The chain links TRBV6-6 to TRBJ1-4; 8 positions match TRBD1. The CDR3 totals 15 residues. Germline-derived CDR1 and CDR2 are MNHNY and SVGAGI (reference sequence). The trim removed 5 bases at V and 5 bases at J, leaving 7 bases unmatched. The CDR3: CASSLPRDRNEKLFF. Here the CDR3 DNA reads TGTGCCAGCAGTCTACCCCGGGACAGGAATGAAAAACTGTTTTTT.

This clone showed up just a few times. The V call is TRBV11-2, the J call TRBJ2-3; 9 bases line up with TRBD2. Germline trimming cut 1 base from V and 4 bases from J; bases unmatched to any gene: 3. This CDR3 has 15 residues. The V gene's germline CDR1 is SGHAT and CDR2 FQNNGV. The CDR3 DNA sequence: TGTGCCAGCAGCTTAGCTAGCGGGATTTCAGATACGCAGTATTTT. This encodes CASSLASGISDTQYF.

The genes are TRBV6-5 and TRBJ1-5; perhaps TRBD1 as D (6 bases). Deletions cut 6 bases from V and 4 bases from J, with 16 bases between. Germline CDR1 is MNHEY and CDR2 is SVGAGI. The CDR3 extends over 15 amino acids. This CDR3 is CASRAYQGRNQPQHF. The CDR3 bases are TGTGCCAGCAGAGCCTACCAGGGGCGGAATCAGCCCCAGCATTTT.

The V and J genes are TRBV5-1 and TRBJ1-4, with D uncertain. The CDR3 has 14 residues. Germline CDR1 reads SGHRS; CDR2 reads YFSETQ. Trimming left V 4 bases short and J 4 bases short, with 11 bases between. The CDR3 DNA reads TGCGCCAGCAGCGGCCGTGAGGTTAATGAAAAACTGTTTTTT. Amino acids: CASSGREVNEKLFF. The whole variable domain, remainder taken from reference TRBV5-1 and TRBJ1-4, is KAGVTQTPRYLIKTRGQQVTLSCSPISGHRSVSWYQQTPGQGLQFLFEYFSETQRNKGNFPGRFSGRQFSNSRSEMNVSTLELGDSALYLCASSGREVNEKLFFGSGTQLSVL.

The chain links TRBV7-6 to TRBJ2-1; 7 bases align to TRBD2. CDR3 size: 16 residues. V was clipped by 2 bases and J by 5 bases; unmatched bases: 9. Germline values: CDR1 SGHVS, CDR2 FNYEAQ. CDR3: CASSLPPSGNDNEQFF. As DNA, the CDR3 is TGTGCCAGCAGCTTACCTCCTAGCGGCAACGACAATGAGCAGTTCTTC.

The V gene is TRBV3-1 (or the pseudogene TRBV3-2), the J gene TRBJ2-1; 11 nucleotides align to TRBD2. The CDR3 covers 19 residues. Unmatched junction bases numbered 11, after V lost 4 bases and J lost 0 bases. Germline CDR1 and CDR2: LGHDT and YNNKEL (reference sequence). The CDR3: CASSRSGTSGTSSYNEQFF. CDR3 DNA: TGTGCCAGCAGCCGCTCGGGGACTAGCGGAACGAGCTCCTACAATGAGCAGTTCTTC.

V usage is TRBV25-1 and J usage is TRBJ1-2, with 7 bases that match TRBD1. The junction had 7 bases not matched to a gene; V was cut back by 5 bases and J by 4 bases. There are 14 residues in the CDR3. CDR1 and CDR2 (germline): MGHDK, SYGVNS. The DNA of the CDR3 is TGTGCCAGCAGTCGGCAGGGGGGTGGCTATGGCTACACCTTC. Amino acids: CASSRQGGGYGYTF.

This chain uses TRBV10-2 with TRBJ2-3, with 11 bases lining up with TRBD2. J lost 6 bases, V lost 6 bases, and 14 bases had no gene match. CDR1 WSHSY and CDR2 SAAADI come from the germline V gene. The CDR3 has 17 residues. CDR3 DNA sequence: TGCGCCAGCAGACAGGGGTTCGGACTAGCGGGTCAGGATACGCAGTATTTT. It specifies CASRQGFGLAGQDTQYF.

This clone was counted a single time. V and J are TRBV19 and TRBJ1-2; D may be TRBD1 (5 bases). Per the germline V gene, CDR1 is LNHDA and CDR2 is SQIVND (reference sequence). V lost 3 bases, J lost 0 bases, and 17 bases lay in between. This CDR3 is built from 17 residues. This CDR3 reads CASSIFRTTHPNYGYTF. The CDR3 region has the DNA TGTGCCAGTAGTATTTTTAGGACAACTCATCCTAACTATGGCTACACCTTC.

The chain has TRBV20-1 and TRBJ1-1; D remains unclear. Trimming stripped 6 bases from V and 10 bases from J, with 15 bases between. The CDR3 length is 11 residues. In germline, CDR1 is DFQATT, CDR2 SNEGSKA (reference sequence). The CDR3 sequence is CSAPLVTGAFF. In DNA, the CDR3 is TGCAGTGCCCCACTCGTTACGGGAGCTTTCTTT.

The chain combines TRBV2 with TRBJ2-7, with D perhaps matching TRBD2 (5 bases). Germline CDR1 reads SNHLY; CDR2 reads FYNNEI. CDR3 length: 11 amino acids. The V end lost 6 bases, the J end lost 6 bases, and 9 bases lay between the germline ends. The CDR3 nucleotides read TGTGCCAGCAGGCTAGCTCCCGAGCAGTACTTC. It translates to CASRLAPEQYF.

This chain uses TRBV5-4 with TRBJ1-6; D is ambiguous. CDR1 and CDR2 from the germline V gene are SGHNT and YYREEE (reference sequence). The V end was cut by 6 bases, the J end by 4 bases, with 17 bases between. The CDR3 spans 16 residues. The CDR3 region is CASTLERAGYNSPLHF. The DNA for the CDR3 is TGTGCCAGCACCCTCGAGAGGGCGGGATATAATTCACCCCTCCACTTT.

This clone has only one observation. The V gene is TRBV7-8, the J gene TRBJ1-5; weak D call: TRBD1 (6 bases). Between the trimmed V and J ends, which lost 1 base and 6 bases, there was a span of 16 bases. The CDR3 is 16 amino acids. Looked up from germline, CDR1 is SGHVS and CDR2 is FQNEAQ. The CDR3 nucleotides read TGTGCCAGCAGCTTAGATAGGGCAGGGGTAATTCAGCCCCAGCATTTT. It encodes CASSLDRAGVIQPQHF.